This TCR beta chain is from a study of T cells in Graves' hyperthyroidism and ophthalmopathy. Amplification of TCR beta CDR3 regions was performed using RNA transcripts as template. The HTBI primer set was used in a first-round RT-PCR of the TCR CDR3. TCRdb analysed the multiplex PCR reads with MiXCR anew, one entry per CDR3 protein. This table has about 520,000 distinct CDR3 sequences, around 20% appearing once. Trimming took off 0 bases at V and 5 bases at J, with 13 bases between the two ends. This CDR3 is 15 amino acids long. Germline CDR1 is SGHVS and CDR2 is FQNEAQ. This clonotype showed up just a few times. Patients were aged 18 to 65, had disease duration under 2 months, and had newly diagnosed hyperthyroidism.

Sequenced material: blood. The chain links TRBV7-8 to TRBJ1-1; a possible D gene is TRBD1 (6 bases). The clonotype comes from a man between 18 and 35 years old with Graves' hyperthyroidism. CDR3: CASSLASGGRTEAFF. The CDR3 DNA sequence: TGTGCCAGCAGCTTAGCGTCTGGGGGGCGGACTGAAGCTTTCTTT.